The sequence of this T cell receptor (beta chain) was determined in a study of CD4 T cells in relation to SARS-CoV-2 and coronaviruses. About the research overall: No peptide or an HIV-1 Nef peptide pool served as negative control.

CD4+ T cells from unexposed donors were obtained before the COVID-19 pandemic (2011-2018). Isolation of CD4+ T cells took place after approximately 10 days in culture. Notes on this clone: Antigen: not known.

Measured with immunoSEQ multiplex PCR; TCRdb has only the in-frame clones, and not every one. The repertoire includes around 20,000 clones, approximately 80% of them detected once, and around 20% sits in the top ten. Sequencing was carried out using CD4+ T cells from PBMCs, cultured in vitro. The clonotype comes from a human donor in good health.

The CDR3 DNA follows: TGTGCCAGGGGGACGGAGACCTACGAGCAGTACTTC. Protein sequence: CARGTETYEQYF. The chain employs TRBV2 and TRBJ2-7, with D perhaps given as TRBD1 or TRBD2 (5 bases each). Germline V gene data show CDR1 as SNHLY and CDR2 as FYNNEI. CDR3 length: 12 amino acids. The ends were cut back, 9 bases at V and 2 bases at J, with 11 bases in the middle.